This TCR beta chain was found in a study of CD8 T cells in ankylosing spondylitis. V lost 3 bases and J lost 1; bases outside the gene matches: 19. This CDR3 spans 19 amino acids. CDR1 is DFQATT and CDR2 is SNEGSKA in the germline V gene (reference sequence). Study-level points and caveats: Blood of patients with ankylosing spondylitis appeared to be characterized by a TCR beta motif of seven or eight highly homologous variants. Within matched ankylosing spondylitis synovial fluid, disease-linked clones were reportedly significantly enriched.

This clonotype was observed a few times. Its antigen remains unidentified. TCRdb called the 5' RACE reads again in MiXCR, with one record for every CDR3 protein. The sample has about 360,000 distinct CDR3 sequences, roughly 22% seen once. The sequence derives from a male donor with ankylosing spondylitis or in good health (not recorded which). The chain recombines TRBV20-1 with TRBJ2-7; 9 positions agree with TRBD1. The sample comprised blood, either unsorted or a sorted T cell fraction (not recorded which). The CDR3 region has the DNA TGCAGTGCTAGGCAAGACCCCGGGACAGGGCTTTTTCAATCCTACGAGCAGTACTTC. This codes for CSARQDPGTGLFQSYEQYF.